One sample yielded the 21 T cell receptor beta chains listed below, sequenced in a study of monozygotic twins with cystic fibrosis. Assay: immunoSEQ multiplex PCR; the TCRdb copy retains only in-frame clones and omits some. The sample lists about 14,000 clones; 85% to 95% were seen once. Sequencing was performed on blood. The receptors originated from a girl aged 2-10 years with cystic fibrosis.

V is TRBV30 and J is TRBJ1-1; no definite D call. This CDR3 spans 14 amino acids. V lost 3 bases and J lost 2, with 13 bases in between. In germline, CDR1 is GTSNPN, CDR2 SVGIG (reference sequence). CDR3 DNA sequence: TGTGCCTGGAGGGTGAAGGTTGCTAACACTGAAGCTTTCTTT. Protein product: CAWRVKVANTEAFF.

This clone was recorded a few times. The chain has TRBV4-2 and TRBJ2-1; either TRBD1 or TRBD2 may supply D (5 bases each). The CDR3 covers 17 residues. Germline CDR1 LGHNA, CDR2 YNFKEQ. V lost 3 bases to trimming and J lost 0 bases, with 15 bases between them. The CDR3 sequence is CASSQAPGPSSYNEQFF. CDR3 in DNA: TGTGCCAGCAGCCAGGCCCCGGGACCTAGCTCCTACAATGAGCAGTTCTTC.

The chain carries TRBV6-1 and TRBJ2-1; TRBD2 matches 12 bases. CDR3 length: 15 amino acids. Germline assignment: CDR1 MNHNS and CDR2 SASEGT. With V trimmed by 6 bases and J by 4 bases, 4 bases remained unmatched. The CDR3 DNA sequence: TGTGCCAGCAGAGCGACTAGCGGGAGTTACAATGAGCAGTTCTTC. Protein product: CASRATSGSYNEQFF.

The genes are TRBV27 and TRBJ2-2; D is possibly TRBD2 (5 bases). V lost 3 bases and J lost 2, with 10 bases in between. The CDR3 runs 15 residues. Germline assignment: CDR1 MNHEY and CDR2 SMNVEV (reference sequence). This CDR3 reads CASSFRGSNTGELFF. The CDR3 bases are TGTGCCAGCAGTTTTAGAGGGAGCAACACCGGGGAGCTGTTTTTT.

The chain links TRBV2 to TRBJ2-7; 9 positions agree with TRBD1. This CDR3 has 14 residues. Germline CDR1 is SNHLY and CDR2 is FYNNEI. Trimming took 8 bases from V and 5 from J; bases not matched to a gene: 10. The CDR3 bases are TGTGCCAGCGTAAGACAGGGGGTTTCGAACGAGCAGTACTTC. It specifies CASVRQGVSNEQYF.

V is TRBV5-4 and J is TRBJ2-1; the match to TRBD2 covers 9 bases. Germline V gives CDR1 SGHNT, CDR2 YYREEE (reference sequence). With V trimmed by 7 bases and J by 7 bases, 12 bases remained unmatched. The CDR3 runs 15 residues. The CDR3 protein is CASSPSGGRANEQFF. The CDR3, as DNA: TGTGCCAGCTCGCCCTCAGGCGGGAGGGCGAATGAGCAGTTCTTC.

Only one count was recorded for this clone. This chain uses TRBV5-4 with TRBJ2-1; 7 bases fit TRBD2. The CDR3 contains 13 residues. The germline CDR1 and CDR2 sequences are SGHNT and YYREEE (reference sequence). V shed 7 bases, J shed 8 bases, and the junction held 9 bases outside the gene matches. Written as DNA, the CDR3 is TGTGCCAGCGGCCCGGGGGGTAGTGATGAGCAGTTCTTC. It is translated as CASGPGGSDEQFF.

The V gene is TRBV7-9, the J gene TRBJ1-4; 7 bases agree with TRBD1. The germline V gene has CDR1 SEHNR and CDR2 FQNEAQ (reference sequence). V shed 7 bases, J shed 3 bases, and the junction held 2 bases outside the gene matches. CDR3 length equals 13 residues. The chain's CDR3 is CASKQGPNEKLFF. Here the CDR3 DNA reads TGTGCCAGCAAACAGGGGCCTAATGAAAAACTGTTTTTT.

This chain joins TRBV4-1 and TRBJ2-1, with D possibly matching TRBD2 (6 bases). Looked up from germline, CDR1 is MGHRA and CDR2 is YSYEKL. The CDR3 loop spans 13 amino acids. The V and J ends lost 5 bases and 4 bases respectively, with 9 bases between them. The CDR3 coding sequence is TGCGCCAGCAGCGGGACTTCTTACAATGAGCAGTTCTTC. It encodes CASSGTSYNEQFF.

The rearrangement joins TRBV5-1 to TRBJ2-1, with 10 bases aligning to TRBD2. In germline, CDR1 is SGHRS, CDR2 YFSETQ. V shed 3 bases and J 7 bases; nucleotides not matched to a gene: 7. This CDR3 contains 15 residues. CDR3 protein: CASSSRTSGTNEQFF. CDR3 DNA: TGCGCCAGCAGCTCCCGGACTAGCGGTACAAATGAGCAGTTCTTC. Combining the CDR3 with reference TRBV5-1 and TRBJ2-1 gives the whole variable domain KAGVTQTPRYLIKTRGQQVTLSCSPISGHRSVSWYQQTPGQGLQFLFEYFSETQRNKGNFPGRFSGRQFSNSRSEMNVSTLELGDSALYLCASSSRTSGTNEQFFGPGTRLTVL.

The chain links TRBV18 to TRBJ2-1, with 8 bases aligning to TRBD1. With 2 bases clipped from V and 0 bases from J, the junction kept 6 bases outside the gene matches. The CDR3 runs 17 residues. Germline V gene lookup returns CDR1 KGHSH and CDR2 LQKENI. The CDR3 nucleotides read TGTGCCAGCTCACCAACGGACAGGGCTAGCTCCTACAATGAGCAGTTCTTC. It specifies CASSPTDRASSYNEQFF.

The chain joins TRBV5-1 to TRBJ2-7; D perhaps matches TRBD1 (6 bases). Germline V gene data show CDR1 as SGHRS and CDR2 as YFSETQ. The CDR3 has 16 amino acids. Trimming stripped 4 bases from V and 0 bases from J, with 17 bases between. CDR3 DNA sequence: TGCGCCAGCAGCCCCCAGACAGGCCGAAGCTCCTACGAGCAGTACTTC. Its translation is CASSPQTGRSSYEQYF.

J is TRBJ1-1 and V is TRBV7-2; D unresolved. Trimming removed 6 bases from V and 2 bases from J, with 10 bases in between. In germline, CDR1 is SGHTA, CDR2 FQGNSA. This CDR3 comprises 13 residues. The CDR3 is CASSFRINTEAFF. The CDR3 coding sequence is TGTGCCAGCAGTTTTAGAATTAACACTGAAGCTTTCTTT.

The rearrangement joins TRBV29-1 to TRBJ2-5, with D unclear. This CDR3 region has 12 residues. Germline V CDR1 and CDR2: SQVTM, ANQGSEA. The germline V and J ends were trimmed by 2 bases and 7 bases, with 11 bases remaining between them. CDR3: CSVEWRLGTQYF. CDR3 bases: TGCAGCGTTGAATGGCGGCTAGGGACCCAGTACTTC.

The J gene is TRBJ1-2, the V gene TRBV30; the D gene is possibly TRBD1 (5 bases). The germline gives CDR1 GTSNPN, CDR2 SVGIG (reference sequence). The CDR3 has 12 amino acids. CDR3 nucleotides: TGTGCTGAGGGGCAGTATCACTATGGCTACACCTTC. This translates into CAEGQYHYGYTF.

V gene TRBV9 combines with J gene TRBJ1-1, with D possibly TRBD1 on 5 matching bases. Deletions cut 0 bases from V and 1 base from J, with 7 bases between. Germline loops: CDR1 SGDLS, CDR2 YYNGEE. This CDR3 spans 14 amino acids. CDR3 nucleotides: TGTGCCAGCAGCGTAGACCAGGGGAACACTGAAGCTTTCTTT. The encoded protein is CASSVDQGNTEAFF. The full variable domain, with the rest looked up from reference TRBV9 and TRBJ1-1, is DSGVTQTPKHLITATGQRVTLRCSPRSGDLSVYWYQQSLDQGLQFLIQYYNGEERAKGNILERFSAQQFPDLHSELNLSSLELGDSALYFCASSVDQGNTEAFFGQGTRLTVV.

Details on this clone: The germline gene is not matched at one end of the junction; a read error may be the cause. This sequence joins TRBV19 and TRBJ2-3; the D gene is possibly TRBD2 (5 bases). CDR1 LNHDA and CDR2 SQIVND come from the germline V gene (reference sequence). There are 13 residues in the CDR3. The CDR3 loop reads CATSGSGTDTQYF. CDR3 DNA sequence: TGTGCCACTAGTGGTAGCGGCACAGATACGCAGTATTTT.

The rearrangement links TRBV5-8 to TRBJ1-4; D call uncertain. V lost 2 bases and J 6 bases, leaving 17 bases between the germline ends. CDR3 length: 16 amino acids. CDR1 and CDR2 (germline): SGHTS, YDEGEE. This CDR3 is CASSLAGWLRDEKLFF. Written as DNA, the CDR3 is TGTGCCAGCAGCTTAGCAGGATGGCTTAGGGATGAAAAACTGTTTTTT.

The V and J genes are TRBV6-1 and TRBJ1-5; unclear D gene. The CDR3 sequence is 15 residues long. V was shortened by 6 bases and J by 1 base, with 13 bases between the two germline ends. Germline loops: CDR1 MNHNS, CDR2 SASEGT. The CDR3: CASRVLAVSNQPQHF. The CDR3 DNA follows: TGTGCCAGCAGGGTCCTCGCGGTAAGCAATCAGCCCCAGCATTTT.

V gene TRBV6-5 combines with J gene TRBJ2-3, with 12 bases lining up with TRBD2. J lost 5 bases, V lost 4 bases, and 1 base had no gene match. Per germline, CDR1 MNHEY and CDR2 SVGAGI. The CDR3 has 14 residues. CDR3 sequence (DNA): TGTGCCAGCAGTTCGGGACTAGCGGGAGATACGCAGTATTTT. Its translation: CASSSGLAGDTQYF.

In DNA, the CDR3 is TGTGCCTGGAAACCTAGCCCAAGTACCTACGAGCAGTACTTC. Its translation: CAWKPSPSTYEQYF. The chain joins TRBV30 to TRBJ2-7; tentative D call: TRBD2 (5 bases). V lost 4 bases to trimming and J lost 2 bases, with 15 bases between them. The CDR3 is made up of 14 amino acids. Germline CDR1 and CDR2: GTSNPN and SVGIG (reference sequence).